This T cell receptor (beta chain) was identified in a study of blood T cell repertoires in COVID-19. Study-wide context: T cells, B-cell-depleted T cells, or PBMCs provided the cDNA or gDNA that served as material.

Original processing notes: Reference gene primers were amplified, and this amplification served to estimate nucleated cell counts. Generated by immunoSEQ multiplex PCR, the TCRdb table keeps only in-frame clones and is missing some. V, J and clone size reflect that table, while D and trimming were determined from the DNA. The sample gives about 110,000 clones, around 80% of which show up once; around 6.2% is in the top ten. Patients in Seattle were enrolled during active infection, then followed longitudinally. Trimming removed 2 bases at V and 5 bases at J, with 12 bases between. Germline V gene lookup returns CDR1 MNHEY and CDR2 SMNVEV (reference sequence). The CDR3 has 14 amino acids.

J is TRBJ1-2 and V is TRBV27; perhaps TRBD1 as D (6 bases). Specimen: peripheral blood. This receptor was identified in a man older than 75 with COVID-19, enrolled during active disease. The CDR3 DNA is TGTGCCAGCAGTTTAGAAGGGAGGGGGTATGGCTACACCTTC. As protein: CASSLEGRGYGYTF.